This T cell receptor (beta chain) was profiled in a study of beta chain features in type 1 diabetes. Whole-study findings and limits: A moderate, significant TCRB CDR3 shortening appeared in type 1 diabetes across four CD4+ subsets. Insertions at VDJ junctions were less frequent in type 1 diabetes patients. These patients also deleted more nucleotides at the same junctions. Across patients, naive, central memory and Treg TCRB repertoires exhibited apparently greater similarity than was observed across healthy donors.

The V gene end was trimmed by 5 bases and the J gene end by 6 bases; junction bases not matched to a gene: 8. This CDR3 comprises 15 residues. Germline values: CDR1 SGHTA, CDR2 FQGTGA. Every isolated RNA sample was fully reverse transcribed, so sequencing captured expressed TCRB transcripts. Naive, central memory and regulatory T cell samples produced a mean of approximately 3.6 million reads. Assay used: immunoSEQ multiplex PCR; TCRdb lists only in-frame clones, some missing. In the table there are about 45,000 clones, approximately 70% of which are singletons. This clone was counted a few times. What it recognizes is unknown. Donors underwent one heparinised blood draw, 100 to 150 mL on average.

The TCR was taken from a woman aged 18-35 years with type 1 diabetes. The chain joins TRBV7-3 to TRBJ2-1, with 9 bases identical to TRBD1. Sequencing input: Tregs from blood. The CDR3 nucleotides read TGTGCCAGCAGCACCGGGGACAGGGAATTCAATGAGCAGTTCTTC. This encodes CASSTGDREFNEQFF.